A selection of T cell receptor beta chains follows, all from one sample in a study of CD8+CD57+ T cells in acquired aplastic anemia. Each CDR3 protein is one row after TCRdb ran MiXCR on the reads. The data hold approximately 250,000 distinct CDR3 sequences, with around 82% observed a single time. Sequenced material: sorted CD4+, CD8+, or CD8+CD57+ T cells (not recorded which) from PBMCs. These receptors originate from a human donor with aplastic anemia. CDR3s include the opening cysteine and the closing phenylalanine or tryptophan. Each record gives: V gene, J gene, clone size, D gene, CDR3 length, CDR3 protein. D genes are given only for firm matches. Size values are once, few and many counts, or a class for expanded clones, and some rows have none.

V: TRBV5-5
J: TRBJ2-7
size: NA
D: NA
length: 16
CDR3: CASSQGHGTLIIEQYF

V: TRBV7-2
J: TRBJ2-1
size: NA
D: NA
length: 14
CDR3: CASSVERSSDEQFF

V: TRBV19
J: TRBJ2-3
size: once
D: NA
length: 13
CDR3: CATGRGHTDTQYF

V: TRBV9
J: TRBJ1-1
size: NA
D: NA
length: 15
CDR3: CASGDGGTDTTYSFF

V: TRBV9
J: TRBJ2-6
size: NA
D: NA
length: 15
CDR3: CASSVEDYPLVNMTF

V: TRBV7-8
J: TRBJ2-3
size: NA
D: NA
length: 15
CDR3: CASSPAYSNQPQHYF

V: TRBV7-8
J: TRBJ2-7
size: NA
D: TRBD2
length: 14
CDR3: CASSLTSGPYEQYF

V: TRBV7-9
J: TRBJ2-5
size: NA
D: NA
length: 14
CDR3: CASSPRQLEGTQDF

V: TRBV12-3/TRBV12-4
J: TRBJ2-5
size: NA
D: NA
length: 14
CDR3: CASSLGPTTNTQYF

V: TRBV7-8
J: TRBJ2-2
size: NA
D: TRBD2
length: 13
CDR3: CASSFSGGPDTFF

V: TRBV7-2
J: TRBJ2-5
size: NA
D: TRBD1
length: 19
CDR3: CASSSYRGTGGRDQETQYF

V: TRBV7-3
J: TRBJ2-5
size: NA
D: NA
length: 15
CDR3: CASSSSGGRGAPQYF

V: TRBV7-3
J: TRBJ1-5
size: NA
D: NA
length: 14
CDR3: CASSEAGGKQHEPF

V: TRBV5-1
J: TRBJ1-1
size: NA
D: TRBD1
length: 15
CDR3: CASSLGGTENTEAFF

V: TRBV13
J: TRBJ2-5
size: NA
D: TRBD1
length: 14
CDR3: CASSWRDRGLDYDF

V: TRBV19
J: TRBJ2-1
size: NA
D: TRBD2
length: 14
CDR3: CASSISSGSDEQFF

V: TRBV20-1
J: TRBJ2-3
size: many
D: NA
length: 15
CDR3: CSASSWGRKTDTQYF

V: TRBV6-5
J: TRBJ2-7
size: NA
D: TRBD1
length: 14
CDR3: CASSQDQGAYEQYF

V: TRBV7-9
J: TRBJ2-7
size: NA
D: NA
length: 14
CDR3: CASSSRLDPYEQYF

V: TRBV2
J: TRBJ2-4
size: NA
D: NA
length: 12
CDR3: CASGGAGTIKQF

V: TRBV5-1
J: TRBJ1-2
size: NA
D: NA
length: 13
CDR3: CASSVTTGTGDTF

V: TRBV7-3
J: TRBJ1-1
size: NA
D: TRBD1
length: 14
CDR3: CASSRGTGDTEAFF

V: TRBV7-8
J: TRBJ2-7
size: NA
D: NA
length: 14
CDR3: CASSPLGVAYEQYF

V: TRBV5-8
J: TRBJ2-7
size: NA
D: TRBD1
length: 14
CDR3: CASSKSPDRGEQYF

V: TRBV4-2
J: TRBJ2-3
size: NA
D: TRBD2
length: 18
CDR3: CASSQLPAIAGGPDTQYF

V: TRBV2
J: TRBJ2-5
size: NA
D: NA
length: 14
CDR3: CASSRGSGQKTEDF

V: TRBV5-6
J: TRBJ2-1
size: once
D: TRBD2
length: 15
CDR3: CASSLVGGRMYEQFF

V: TRBV11-2
J: TRBJ2-3
size: NA
D: NA
length: 14
CDR3: CASSFGGGPDTQYF

V: TRBV19
J: TRBJ2-7
size: NA
D: NA
length: 13
CDR3: CASSTRFSYEQYF

V: TRBV11-3
J: TRBJ2-3
size: NA
D: TRBD2
length: 12
CDR3: CASSVAGGTQYF

V: TRBV19
J: TRBJ2-1
size: NA
D: NA
length: 14
CDR3: CASSVGADNNKEFF

V: TRBV7-9
J: TRBJ2-6
size: NA
D: NA
length: 16
CDR3: CASSLVPGELANGLTF

V: TRBV7-2
J: TRBJ1-2
size: NA
D: NA
length: 13
CDR3: CASSKWRDYGYTF

V: TRBV7-2
J: TRBJ2-6
size: NA
D: TRBD1
length: 16
CDR3: CASRGTGGSGANVLTF

V: TRBV14
J: TRBJ2-5
size: NA
D: TRBD1
length: 15
CDR3: CATSDKTGSGETQYF

V: TRBV7-8
J: TRBJ1-1
size: NA
D: NA
length: 14
CDR3: CASRKGTGGAEAFF

V: TRBV15
J: NA
size: NA
D: NA
length: 14
CDR3: CATSRGAGPDTQYF

V: TRBV2
J: TRBJ2-3
size: NA
D: NA
length: 12
CDR3: CASGVGSDTKQF

V: TRBV7-3
J: TRBJ2-5
size: NA
D: TRBD1
length: 14
CDR3: CASSWARGQDTRYF

V: TRBV7-2
J: TRBJ2-3
size: NA
D: TRBD2
length: 14
CDR3: CASSSTGGRGKKYF

V: TRBV7-2
J: TRBJ2-7
size: NA
D: NA
length: 14
CDR3: CASSFGGYGGDQYF

V: TRBV7-2
J: TRBJ1-5
size: NA
D: NA
length: 14
CDR3: CASSEGCSNQPKHF

V: TRBV7-2
J: TRBJ2-1
size: NA
D: TRBD2
length: 16
CDR3: CASSFHRGGGSLEQFF

V: TRBV7-8
J: TRBJ2-2
size: NA
D: TRBD2
length: 14
CDR3: CASSLGGGTEELFF

V: TRBV9
J: TRBJ2-3
size: NA
D: NA
length: 14
CDR3: CASGLAVVSDAQYF